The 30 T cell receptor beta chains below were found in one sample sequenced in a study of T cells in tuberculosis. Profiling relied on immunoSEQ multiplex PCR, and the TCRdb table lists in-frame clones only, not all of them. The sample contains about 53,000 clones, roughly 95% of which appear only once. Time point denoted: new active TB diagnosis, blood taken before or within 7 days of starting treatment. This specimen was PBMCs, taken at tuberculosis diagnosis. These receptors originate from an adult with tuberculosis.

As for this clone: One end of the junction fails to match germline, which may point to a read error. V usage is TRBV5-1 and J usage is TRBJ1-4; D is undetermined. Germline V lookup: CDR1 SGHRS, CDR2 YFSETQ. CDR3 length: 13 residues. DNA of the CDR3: TGCGCCAGCAGTTTGGCCCGTAATGAAAAACTGTTTTTT. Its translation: CASSLARNEKLFF.

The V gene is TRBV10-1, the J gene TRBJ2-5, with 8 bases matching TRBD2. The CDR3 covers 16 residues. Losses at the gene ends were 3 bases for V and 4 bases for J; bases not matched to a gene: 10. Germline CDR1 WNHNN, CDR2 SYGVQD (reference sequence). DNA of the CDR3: TGCGCCAGCAGTGATGGCAAGGAACGGGAGGGAGAGACCCAGTACTTC. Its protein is CASSDGKEREGETQYF.

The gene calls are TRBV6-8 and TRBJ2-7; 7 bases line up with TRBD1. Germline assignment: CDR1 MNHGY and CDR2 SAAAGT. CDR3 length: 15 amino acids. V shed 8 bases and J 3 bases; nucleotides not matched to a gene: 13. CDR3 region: CASSQGVRALYEQYF. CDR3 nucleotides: TGTGCCAGCTCCCAGGGGGTCCGGGCCCTCTACGAGCAGTACTTC.

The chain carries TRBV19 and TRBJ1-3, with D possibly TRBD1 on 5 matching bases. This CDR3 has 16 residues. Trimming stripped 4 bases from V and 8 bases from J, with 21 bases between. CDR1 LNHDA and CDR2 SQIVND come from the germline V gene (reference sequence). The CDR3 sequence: CASSKLQAFWRDTIYF. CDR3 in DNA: TGTGCCAGTAGTAAATTACAGGCGTTCTGGAGGGACACCATATATTTT.

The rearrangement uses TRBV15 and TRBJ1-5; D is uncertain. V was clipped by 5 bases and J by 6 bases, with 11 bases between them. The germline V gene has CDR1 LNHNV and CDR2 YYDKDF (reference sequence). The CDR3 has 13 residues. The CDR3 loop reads CATSGELVQPQHF. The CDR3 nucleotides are TGTGCCACCAGCGGGGAGTTGGTTCAGCCCCAGCATTTT.

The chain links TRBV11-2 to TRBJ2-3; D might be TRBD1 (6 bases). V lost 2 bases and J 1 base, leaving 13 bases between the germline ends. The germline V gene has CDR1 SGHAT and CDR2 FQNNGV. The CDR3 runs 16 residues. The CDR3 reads CASSLLTGSGTDTQYF. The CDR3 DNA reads TGTGCCAGCAGCTTATTAACAGGGTCCGGCACAGATACGCAGTATTTT.

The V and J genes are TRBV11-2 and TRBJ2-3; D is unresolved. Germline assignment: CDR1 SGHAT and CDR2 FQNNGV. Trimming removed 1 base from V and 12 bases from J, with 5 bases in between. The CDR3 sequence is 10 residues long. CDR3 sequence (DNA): TGTGCCAGCAGCTTAGGACTTCAGTATTTT. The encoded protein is CASSLGLQYF. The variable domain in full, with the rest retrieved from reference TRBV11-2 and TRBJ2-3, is EAGVAQSPRYKIIEKRQSVAFWCNPISGHATLYWYQQILGQGPKLLIQFQNNGVVDDSQLPKDRFSAERLKGVDSTLKIQPAKLEDSAVYLCASSLGLQYFGPGTRLTVL.

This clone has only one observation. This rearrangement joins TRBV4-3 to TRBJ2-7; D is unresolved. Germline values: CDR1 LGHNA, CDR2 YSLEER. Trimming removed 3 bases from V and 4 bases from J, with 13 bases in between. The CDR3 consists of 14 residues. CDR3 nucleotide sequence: TGCGCCAGCAGCCAGAACCCCGCCGGGTACGAGCAGTACTTC. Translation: CASSQNPAGYEQYF.

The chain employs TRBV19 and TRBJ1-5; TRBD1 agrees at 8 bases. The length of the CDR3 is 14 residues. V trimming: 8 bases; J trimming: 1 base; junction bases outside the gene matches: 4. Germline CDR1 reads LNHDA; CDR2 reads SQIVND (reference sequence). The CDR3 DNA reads TGTGCCAGTCTCCGACAGGGGAGCAATCAGCCCCAGCATTTT. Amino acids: CASLRQGSNQPQHF.

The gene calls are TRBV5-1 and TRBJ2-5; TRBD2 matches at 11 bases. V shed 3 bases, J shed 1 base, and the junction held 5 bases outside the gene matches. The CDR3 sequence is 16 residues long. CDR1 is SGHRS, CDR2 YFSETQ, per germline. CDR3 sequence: CASSSTGTSGQETQYF. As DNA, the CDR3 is TGCGCCAGCAGCTCTACCGGGACTAGCGGCCAAGAGACCCAGTACTTC.

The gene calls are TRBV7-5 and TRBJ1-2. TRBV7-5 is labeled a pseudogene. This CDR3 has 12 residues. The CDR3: CARLVSNYGYTF. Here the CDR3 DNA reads TGTGCCAGATTAGTAAGTAACTATGGCTACACCTTC.

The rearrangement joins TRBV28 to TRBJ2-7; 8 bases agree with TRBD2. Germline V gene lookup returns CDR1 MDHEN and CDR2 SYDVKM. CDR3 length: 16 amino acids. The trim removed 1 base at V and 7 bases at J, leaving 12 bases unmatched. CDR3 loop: CASSLLSGSWAGEQYF. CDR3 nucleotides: TGTGCCAGCAGTTTATTAAGCGGGAGCTGGGCCGGGGAGCAGTACTTC. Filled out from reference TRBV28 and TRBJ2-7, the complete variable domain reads DVKVTQSSRYLVKRTGEKVFLECVQDMDHENMFWYRQDPGLGLRLIYFSYDVKMKEKGDIPEGYSVSREKKERFSLILESASTNQTSMYLCASSLLSGSWAGEQYFGPGTRLTVT.

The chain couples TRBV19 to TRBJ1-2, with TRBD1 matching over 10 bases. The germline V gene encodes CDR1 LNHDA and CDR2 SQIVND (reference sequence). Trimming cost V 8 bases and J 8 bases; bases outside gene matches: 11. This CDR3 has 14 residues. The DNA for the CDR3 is TGTGCCAGTGACCCGGGACAGGGGATTTACGGCTACACCTTC. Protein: CASDPGQGIYGYTF.

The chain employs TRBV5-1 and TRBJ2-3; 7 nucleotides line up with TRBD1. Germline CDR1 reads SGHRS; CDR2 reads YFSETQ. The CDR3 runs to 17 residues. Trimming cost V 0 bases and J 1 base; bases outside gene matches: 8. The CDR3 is CASSLAFGDSRTDTQYF. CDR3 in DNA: TGCGCCAGCAGCTTGGCCTTTGGGGACAGCCGCACAGATACGCAGTATTTT.

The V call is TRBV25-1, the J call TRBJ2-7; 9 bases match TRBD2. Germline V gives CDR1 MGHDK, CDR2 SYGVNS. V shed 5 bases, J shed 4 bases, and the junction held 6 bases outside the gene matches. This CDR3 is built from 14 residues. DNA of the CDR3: TGTGCCAGCAGTCAGACTAGCGGAGTATACGAGCAGTACTTC. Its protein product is CASSQTSGVYEQYF.

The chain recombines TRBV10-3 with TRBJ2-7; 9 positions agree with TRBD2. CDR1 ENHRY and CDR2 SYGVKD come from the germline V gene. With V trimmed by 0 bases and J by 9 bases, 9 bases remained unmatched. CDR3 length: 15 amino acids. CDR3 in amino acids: CAISESQREALRQYF. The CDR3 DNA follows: TGTGCCATCAGTGAGTCCCAGCGGGAGGCCCTCCGGCAGTACTTC.

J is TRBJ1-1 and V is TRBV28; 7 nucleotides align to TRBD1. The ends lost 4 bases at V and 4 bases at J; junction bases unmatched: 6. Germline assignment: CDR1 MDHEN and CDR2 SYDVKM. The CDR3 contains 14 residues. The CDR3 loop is CASSWTGPSTEAFF. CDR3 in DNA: TGTGCCAGCAGTTGGACAGGACCCAGCACTGAAGCTTTCTTT. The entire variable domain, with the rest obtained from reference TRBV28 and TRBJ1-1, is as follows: DVKVTQSSRYLVKRTGEKVFLECVQDMDHENMFWYRQDPGLGLRLIYFSYDVKMKEKGDIPEGYSVSREKKERFSLILESASTNQTSMYLCASSWTGPSTEAFFGQGTRLTVV.

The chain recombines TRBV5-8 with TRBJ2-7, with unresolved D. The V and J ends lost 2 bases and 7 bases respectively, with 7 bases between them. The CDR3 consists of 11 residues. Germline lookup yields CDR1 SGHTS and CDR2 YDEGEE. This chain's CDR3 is CASSFYEEQYF. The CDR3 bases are TGTGCCAGCAGCTTCTACGAAGAGCAGTACTTC.

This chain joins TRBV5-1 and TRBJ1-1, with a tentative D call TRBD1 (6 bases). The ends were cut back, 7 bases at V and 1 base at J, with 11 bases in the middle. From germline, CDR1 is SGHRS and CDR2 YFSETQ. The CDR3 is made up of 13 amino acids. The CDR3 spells CASGGQRNTEAFF. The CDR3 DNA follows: TGCGCCAGCGGCGGACAGCGGAACACTGAAGCTTTCTTT. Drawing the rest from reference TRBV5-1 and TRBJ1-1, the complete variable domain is KAGVTQTPRYLIKTRGQQVTLSCSPISGHRSVSWYQQTPGQGLQFLFEYFSETQRNKGNFPGRFSGRQFSNSRSEMNVSTLELGDSALYLCASGGQRNTEAFFGQGTRLTVV.

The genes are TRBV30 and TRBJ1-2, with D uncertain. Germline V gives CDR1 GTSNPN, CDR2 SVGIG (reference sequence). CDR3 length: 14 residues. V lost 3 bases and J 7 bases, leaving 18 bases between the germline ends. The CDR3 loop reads CAWRPRRGYSGYTF. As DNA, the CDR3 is TGTGCCTGGAGACCGCGCCGGGGATATAGTGGCTACACCTTC.

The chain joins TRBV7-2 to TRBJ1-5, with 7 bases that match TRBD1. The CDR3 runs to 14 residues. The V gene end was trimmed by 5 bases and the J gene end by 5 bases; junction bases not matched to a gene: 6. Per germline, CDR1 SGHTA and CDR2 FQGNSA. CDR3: CASSLDRAHQPQHF. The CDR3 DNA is TGTGCCAGCAGCCTTGACAGGGCTCATCAGCCCCAGCATTTT.

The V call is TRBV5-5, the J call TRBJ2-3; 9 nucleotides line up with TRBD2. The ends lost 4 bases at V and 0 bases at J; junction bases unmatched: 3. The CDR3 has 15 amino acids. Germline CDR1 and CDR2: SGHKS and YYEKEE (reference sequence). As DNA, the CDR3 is TGTGCCAGCAGCGTTCTAGCGGGAAGCACAGATACGCAGTATTTT. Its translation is CASSVLAGSTDTQYF.

In DNA form, the CDR3 reads TGTGCCAGTAGTATAGTCCAGGGTAGGGGCAATCAGCCCCAGCATTTT. Translating it yields CASSIVQGRGNQPQHF. The V call is TRBV19, the J call TRBJ1-5; TRBD1 might be the D (5 bases). The CDR3 length is 16 residues. V dropped 1 base and J dropped 2 bases, with 12 bases sitting between them. Germline CDR1 LNHDA, CDR2 SQIVND (reference sequence).

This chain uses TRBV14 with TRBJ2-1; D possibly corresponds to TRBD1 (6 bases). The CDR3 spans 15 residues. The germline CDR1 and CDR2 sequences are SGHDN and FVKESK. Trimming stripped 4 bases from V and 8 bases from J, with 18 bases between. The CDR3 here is CASSLRGKSRDEQFF. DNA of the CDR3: TGTGCCAGCAGCCTGAGGGGGAAATCGCGGGATGAGCAGTTCTTC.

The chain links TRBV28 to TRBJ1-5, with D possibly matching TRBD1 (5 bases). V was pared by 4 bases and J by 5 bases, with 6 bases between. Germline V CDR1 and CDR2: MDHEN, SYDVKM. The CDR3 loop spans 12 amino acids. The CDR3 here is CASSWGDQPQHF. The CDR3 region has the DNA TGTGCCAGCAGTTGGGGGGATCAGCCCCAGCATTTT. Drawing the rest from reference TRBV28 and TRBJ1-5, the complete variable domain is DVKVTQSSRYLVKRTGEKVFLECVQDMDHENMFWYRQDPGLGLRLIYFSYDVKMKEKGDIPEGYSVSREKKERFSLILESASTNQTSMYLCASSWGDQPQHFGDGTRLSIL.

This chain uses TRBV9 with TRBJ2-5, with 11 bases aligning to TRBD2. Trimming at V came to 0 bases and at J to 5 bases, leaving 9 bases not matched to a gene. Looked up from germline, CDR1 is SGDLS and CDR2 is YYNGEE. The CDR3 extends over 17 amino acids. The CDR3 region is CASSVDPLAGVRETQYF. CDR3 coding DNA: TGTGCCAGCAGCGTAGACCCACTAGCGGGAGTCAGGGAGACCCAGTACTTC.

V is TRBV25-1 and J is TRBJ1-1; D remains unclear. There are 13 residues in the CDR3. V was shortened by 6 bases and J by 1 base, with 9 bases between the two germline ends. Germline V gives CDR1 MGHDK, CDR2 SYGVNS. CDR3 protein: CASSNEANTEAFF. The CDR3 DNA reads TGTGCCAGCAGCAATGAGGCGAACACTGAAGCTTTCTTT.

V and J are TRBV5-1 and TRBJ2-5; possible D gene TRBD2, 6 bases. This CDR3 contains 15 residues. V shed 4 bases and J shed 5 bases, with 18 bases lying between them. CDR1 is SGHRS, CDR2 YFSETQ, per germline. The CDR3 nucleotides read TGCGCCAGCAGCCCGGACGGGGGAGGTGAGGAGACCCAGTACTTC. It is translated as CASSPDGGGEETQYF.

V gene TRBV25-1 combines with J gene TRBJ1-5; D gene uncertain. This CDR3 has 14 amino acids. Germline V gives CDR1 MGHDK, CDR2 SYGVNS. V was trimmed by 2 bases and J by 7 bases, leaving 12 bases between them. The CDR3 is CASSETGFSQPQHF. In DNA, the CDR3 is TGTGCCAGCAGTGAAACGGGGTTTTCCCAGCCCCAGCATTTT. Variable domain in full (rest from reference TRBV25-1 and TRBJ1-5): EADIYQTPRYLVIGTGKKITLECSQTMGHDKMYWYQQDPGMELHLIHYSYGVNSTEKGDLSSESTVSRIRTEHFPLTLESARPSHTSQYLCASSETGFSQPQHFGDGTRLSIL.

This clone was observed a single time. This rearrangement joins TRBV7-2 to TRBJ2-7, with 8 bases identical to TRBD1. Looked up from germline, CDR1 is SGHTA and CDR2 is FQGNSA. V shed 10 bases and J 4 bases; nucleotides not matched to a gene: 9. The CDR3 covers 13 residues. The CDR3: CATQDRGFYEQYF. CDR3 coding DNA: TGTGCCACCCAAGACAGGGGTTTTTACGAGCAGTACTTC.